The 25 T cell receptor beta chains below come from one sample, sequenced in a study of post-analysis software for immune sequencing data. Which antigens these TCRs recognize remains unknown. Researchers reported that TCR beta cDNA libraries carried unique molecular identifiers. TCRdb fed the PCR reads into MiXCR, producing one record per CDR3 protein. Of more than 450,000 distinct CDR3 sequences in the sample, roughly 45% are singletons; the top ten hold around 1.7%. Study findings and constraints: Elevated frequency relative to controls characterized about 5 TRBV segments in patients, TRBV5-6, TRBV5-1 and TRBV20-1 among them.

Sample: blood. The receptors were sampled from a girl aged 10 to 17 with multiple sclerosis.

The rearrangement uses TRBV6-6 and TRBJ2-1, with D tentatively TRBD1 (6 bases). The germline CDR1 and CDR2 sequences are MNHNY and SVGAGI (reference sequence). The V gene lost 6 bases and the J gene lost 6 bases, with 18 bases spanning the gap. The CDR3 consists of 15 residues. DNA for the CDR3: TGTGCCAGCAGGTCGTCCGGGACAATCTTCAATGAGCAGTTCTTC. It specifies CASRSSGTIFNEQFF.

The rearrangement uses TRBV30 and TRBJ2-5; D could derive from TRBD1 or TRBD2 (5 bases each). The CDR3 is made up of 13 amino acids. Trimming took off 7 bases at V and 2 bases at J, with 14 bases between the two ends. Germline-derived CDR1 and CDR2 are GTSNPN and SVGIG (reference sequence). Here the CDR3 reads CALGPDWQETQYF. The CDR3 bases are TGTGCCTTGGGGCCGGACTGGCAAGAGACCCAGTACTTC.

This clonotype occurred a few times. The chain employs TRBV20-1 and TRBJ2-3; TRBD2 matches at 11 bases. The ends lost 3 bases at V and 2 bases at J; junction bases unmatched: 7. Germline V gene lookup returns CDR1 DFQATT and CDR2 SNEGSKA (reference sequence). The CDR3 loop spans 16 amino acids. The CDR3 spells CSASPLAGGDTDTQYF. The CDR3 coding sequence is TGCAGTGCTAGCCCCCTAGCGGGGGGCGACACAGATACGCAGTATTTT.

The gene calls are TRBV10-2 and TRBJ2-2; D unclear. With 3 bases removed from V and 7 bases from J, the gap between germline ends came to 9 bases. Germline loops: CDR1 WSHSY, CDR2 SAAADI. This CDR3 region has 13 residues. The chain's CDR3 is CASSDDPRGELFF. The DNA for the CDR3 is TGCGCCAGCAGTGATGACCCCCGCGGGGAGCTGTTTTTT.

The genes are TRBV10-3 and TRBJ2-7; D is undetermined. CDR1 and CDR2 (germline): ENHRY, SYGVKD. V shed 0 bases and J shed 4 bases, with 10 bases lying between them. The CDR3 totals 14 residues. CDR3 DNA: TGTGCCATCAGTGAGTCTGACGGAGCATACGAGCAGTACTTC. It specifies CAISESDGAYEQYF.

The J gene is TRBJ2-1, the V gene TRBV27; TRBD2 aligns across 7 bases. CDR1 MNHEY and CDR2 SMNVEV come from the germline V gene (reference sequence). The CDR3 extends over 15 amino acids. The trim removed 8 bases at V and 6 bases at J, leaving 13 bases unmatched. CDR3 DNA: TGTGCCAGCGGACCCCCGGGACTACTTACCAATGAGCAGTTCTTC. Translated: CASGPPGLLTNEQFF.

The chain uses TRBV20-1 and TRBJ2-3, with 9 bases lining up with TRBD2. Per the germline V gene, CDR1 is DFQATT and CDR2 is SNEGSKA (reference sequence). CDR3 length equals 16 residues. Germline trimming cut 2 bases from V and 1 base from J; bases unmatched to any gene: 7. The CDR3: CSARPGSGRGTDTQYF. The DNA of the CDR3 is TGCAGTGCTAGACCCGGTAGCGGGAGAGGCACAGATACGCAGTATTTT.

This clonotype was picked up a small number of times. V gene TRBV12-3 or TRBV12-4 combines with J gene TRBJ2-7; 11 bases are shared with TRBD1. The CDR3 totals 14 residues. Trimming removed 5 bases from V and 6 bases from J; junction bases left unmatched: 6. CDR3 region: CASSRTGGECEQYF. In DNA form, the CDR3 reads TGTGCCAGCAGTAGGACAGGGGGCGAGTGCGAGCAGTACTTC.

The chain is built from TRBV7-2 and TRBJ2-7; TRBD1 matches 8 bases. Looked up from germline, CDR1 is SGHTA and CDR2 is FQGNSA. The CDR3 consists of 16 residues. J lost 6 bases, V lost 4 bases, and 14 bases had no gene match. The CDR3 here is CASSSGDRGQRGEQYF. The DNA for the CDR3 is TGTGCCAGCAGCTCGGGAGACAGGGGACAAAGAGGCGAGCAGTACTTC.

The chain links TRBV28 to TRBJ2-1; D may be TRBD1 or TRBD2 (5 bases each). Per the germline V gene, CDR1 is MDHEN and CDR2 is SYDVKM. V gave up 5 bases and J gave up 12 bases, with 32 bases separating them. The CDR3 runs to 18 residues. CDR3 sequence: CASSPSSKGTFSSLGQFF. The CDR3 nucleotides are TGTGCCAGCAGTCCCTCTTCAAAAGGGACCTTCTCCTCCCTGGGGCAGTTCTTC.

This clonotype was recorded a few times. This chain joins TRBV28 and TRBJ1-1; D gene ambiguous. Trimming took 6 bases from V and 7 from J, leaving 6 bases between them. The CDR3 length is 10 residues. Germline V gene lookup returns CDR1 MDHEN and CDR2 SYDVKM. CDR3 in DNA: TGTGCCAGCAGCCACCGTGAAGCTTTCTTT. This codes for CASSHREAFF. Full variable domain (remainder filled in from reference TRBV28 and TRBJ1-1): DVKVTQSSRYLVKRTGEKVFLECVQDMDHENMFWYRQDPGLGLRLIYFSYDVKMKEKGDIPEGYSVSREKKERFSLILESASTNQTSMYLCASSHREAFFGQGTRLTVV.

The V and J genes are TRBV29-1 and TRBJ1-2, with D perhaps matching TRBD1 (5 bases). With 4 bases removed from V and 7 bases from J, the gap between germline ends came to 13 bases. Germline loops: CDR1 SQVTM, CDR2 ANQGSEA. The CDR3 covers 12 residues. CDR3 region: CSVAEGRAGYTF. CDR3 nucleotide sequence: TGCAGCGTTGCGGAGGGGCGGGCTGGCTACACCTTC. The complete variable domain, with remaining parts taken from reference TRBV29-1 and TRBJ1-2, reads SAVISQKPSRDICQRGTSLTIQCQVDSQVTMMFWYRQQPGQSLTLIATANQGSEATYESGFVIDKFPISRPNLTFSTLTVSNMSPEDSSIYLCSVAEGRAGYTFGSGTRLTVV.

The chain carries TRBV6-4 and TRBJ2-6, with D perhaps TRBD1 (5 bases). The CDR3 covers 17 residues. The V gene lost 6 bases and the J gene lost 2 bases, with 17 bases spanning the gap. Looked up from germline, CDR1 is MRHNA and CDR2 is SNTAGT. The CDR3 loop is CASSPTRQPTGANVLTF. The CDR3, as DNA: TGTGCCAGCAGCCCAACCCGACAGCCTACTGGGGCCAACGTCCTGACTTTC.

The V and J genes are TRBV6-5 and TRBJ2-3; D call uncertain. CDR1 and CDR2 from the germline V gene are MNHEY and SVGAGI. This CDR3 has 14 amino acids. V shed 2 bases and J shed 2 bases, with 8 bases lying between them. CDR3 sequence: CASSYATTTDTQYF. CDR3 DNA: TGTGCCAGCAGTTACGCTACCACCACAGATACGCAGTATTTT.

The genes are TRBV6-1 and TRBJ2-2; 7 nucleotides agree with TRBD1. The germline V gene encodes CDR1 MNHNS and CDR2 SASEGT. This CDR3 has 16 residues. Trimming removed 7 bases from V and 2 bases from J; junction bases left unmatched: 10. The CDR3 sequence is CASNLPGQSNTGELFF. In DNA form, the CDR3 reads TGTGCCAGCAACTTACCGGGACAGAGCAACACCGGGGAGCTGTTTTTT.

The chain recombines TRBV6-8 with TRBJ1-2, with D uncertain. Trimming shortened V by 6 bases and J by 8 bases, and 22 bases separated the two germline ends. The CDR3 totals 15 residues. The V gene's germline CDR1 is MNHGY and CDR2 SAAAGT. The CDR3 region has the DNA TGTGCCAGCAGCCCTTGTATCTTCGGACGCAAGGGCTACACCTTC. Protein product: CASSPCIFGRKGYTF.

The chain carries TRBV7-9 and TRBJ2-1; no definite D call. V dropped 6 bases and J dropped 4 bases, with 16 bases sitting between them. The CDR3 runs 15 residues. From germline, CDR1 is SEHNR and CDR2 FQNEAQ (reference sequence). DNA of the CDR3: TGTGCCAGCAGAACGGCCCGCTTCGGGTACAATGAGCAGTTCTTC. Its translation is CASRTARFGYNEQFF.

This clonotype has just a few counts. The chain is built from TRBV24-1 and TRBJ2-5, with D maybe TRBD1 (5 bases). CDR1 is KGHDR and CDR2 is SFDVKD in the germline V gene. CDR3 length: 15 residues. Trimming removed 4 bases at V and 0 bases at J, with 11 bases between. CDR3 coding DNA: TGTGCCACCAGTGACGCGGACATTCACCAAGAGACCCAGTACTTC. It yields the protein CATSDADIHQETQYF.

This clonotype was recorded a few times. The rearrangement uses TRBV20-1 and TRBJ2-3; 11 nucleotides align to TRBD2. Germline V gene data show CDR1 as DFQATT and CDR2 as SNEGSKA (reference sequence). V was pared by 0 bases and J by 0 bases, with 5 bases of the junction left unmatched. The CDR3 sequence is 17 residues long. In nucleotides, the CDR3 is TGCAGTGCTAGAGACCCTGGGACTAGCGGAAGCACAGATACGCAGTATTTT. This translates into CSARDPGTSGSTDTQYF.

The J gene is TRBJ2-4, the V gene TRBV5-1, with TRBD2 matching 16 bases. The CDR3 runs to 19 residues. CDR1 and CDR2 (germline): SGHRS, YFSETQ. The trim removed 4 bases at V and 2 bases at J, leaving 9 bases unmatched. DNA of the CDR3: TGCGCCAGCAGCAATCCGGGACTAGCGGGAGGGCCCACCAAAAACATTCAGTACTTC. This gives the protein CASSNPGLAGGPTKNIQYF.

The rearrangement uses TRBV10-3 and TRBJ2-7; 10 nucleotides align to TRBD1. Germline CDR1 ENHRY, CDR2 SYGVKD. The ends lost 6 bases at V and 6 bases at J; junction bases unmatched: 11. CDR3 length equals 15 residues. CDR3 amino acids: CAIRKTGGESPEQYF. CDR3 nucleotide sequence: TGTGCCATCAGGAAGACAGGGGGCGAATCTCCCGAGCAGTACTTC.

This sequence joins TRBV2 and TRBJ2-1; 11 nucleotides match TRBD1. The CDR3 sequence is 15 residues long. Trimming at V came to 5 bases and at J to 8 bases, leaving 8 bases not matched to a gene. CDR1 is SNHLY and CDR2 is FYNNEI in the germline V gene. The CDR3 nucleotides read TGTGCCAGCAGTCTACCGGGACAGGGGGAGGATGAGCAGTTCTTC. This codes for CASSLPGQGEDEQFF.

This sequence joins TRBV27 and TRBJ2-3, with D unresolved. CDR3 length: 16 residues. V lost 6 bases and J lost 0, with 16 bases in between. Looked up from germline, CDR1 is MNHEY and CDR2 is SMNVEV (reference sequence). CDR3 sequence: CASSHGRQPSTDTQYF. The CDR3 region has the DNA TGTGCCAGCAGCCATGGTAGGCAGCCTAGCACAGATACGCAGTATTTT.

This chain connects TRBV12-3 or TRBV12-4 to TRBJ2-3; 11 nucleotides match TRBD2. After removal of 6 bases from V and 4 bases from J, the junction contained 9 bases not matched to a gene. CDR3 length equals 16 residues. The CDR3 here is CASSPTSGIAADTQYF. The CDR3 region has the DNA TGTGCCAGCAGCCCGACTAGCGGGATTGCAGCAGATACGCAGTATTTT.

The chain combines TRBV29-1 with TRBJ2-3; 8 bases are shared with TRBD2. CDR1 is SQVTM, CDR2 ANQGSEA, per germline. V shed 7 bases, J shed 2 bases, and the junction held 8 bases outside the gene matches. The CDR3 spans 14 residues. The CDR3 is CSAGPGGTTDTQYF. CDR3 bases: TGCAGCGCGGGACCGGGGGGGACCACAGATACGCAGTATTTT.